One sample yielded the 10 T cell receptor beta chains listed below, sequenced in a study of T cells in Graves' hyperthyroidism and ophthalmopathy. Amplification yielded TCR beta CDR3 regions, with RNA transcripts as the source. The primer set for the first-round RT-PCR of the TCR CDR3 was HTBI. Via MiXCR, TCRdb re-called the multiplex PCR reads, giving one row per CDR3 protein. The data contain about 400,000 distinct CDR3 sequences, under 15% of them seen just once; the ten biggest clones take up roughly 33%. The specimen was blood. The source is a woman under 40 with Graves' hyperthyroidism.

This sequence joins TRBV29-1 and TRBJ1-5, with 10 bases matching TRBD1. Germline CDR1 and CDR2: SQVTM and ANQGSEA. This CDR3 spans 13 amino acids. Losses at the gene ends were 6 bases for V and 5 bases for J; bases not matched to a gene: 4. DNA for the CDR3: TGCAGCGTGGCCGGGACAGGGGATCAGCCCCAGCATTTT. Translated: CSVAGTGDQPQHF.

This clonotype has more than one count but fewer than ten. This chain links TRBV11-2 with TRBJ2-1; D remains ambiguous. The germline V and J ends were trimmed by 5 bases and 1 base, with 9 bases remaining between them. From germline, CDR1 is SGHAT and CDR2 FQNNGV. This CDR3 has 14 amino acids. CDR3 residues: CASSQSASYNEQFF. CDR3 bases: TGTGCCAGCAGCCAAAGCGCGTCCTACAATGAGCAGTTCTTC.

This clonotype has just a few counts. Possible read error: a much larger clone is one base away. The rearrangement uses TRBV7-3 and TRBJ2-2; D ambiguous. Germline CDR1 is SGHTA and CDR2 is FQGTGA. CDR3 size: 12 residues. V lost 0 bases and J lost 6, with 2 bases in between. DNA of the CDR3: TGTGCCAGCAGCTTAACGGCCGGGGAGCTGTTTTTT. Amino acid sequence: CASSLTAGELFF.

A few counts support this clonotype. The chain joins TRBV3-1 to TRBJ1-4; D gene unclear. The CDR3 extends over 16 amino acids. Trimming pared 1 base from V and 5 bases from J, leaving 14 bases between. Looked up from germline, CDR1 is LGHDT and CDR2 is YNNKEL (reference sequence). The CDR3 region is CASSQADSGENEKLFF. The CDR3, as DNA: TGTGCCAGCAGCCAAGCAGACTCCGGTGAGAATGAAAAACTGTTTTTT.

V is TRBV5-1 and J is TRBJ2-5; D gene uncertain. The CDR3 has 14 residues. Germline CDR1 reads SGHRS; CDR2 reads YFSETQ. V gave up 4 bases and J gave up 3 bases, with 13 bases separating them. The CDR3, as DNA: TGCGCCAGCAGCACTGAGACGACAAAAGAGACCCAGTACTTC. Amino acid sequence: CASSTETTKETQYF.

This clonotype was detected many times. This chain links TRBV2 with TRBJ2-5, with 10 bases fitting TRBD2. Germline CDR1 reads SNHLY; CDR2 reads FYNNEI. CDR3 length equals 15 residues. J was trimmed by 4 bases and V by 6 bases; bases with no gene match: 8. Here the CDR3 DNA reads TGTGCCAGCAGGGGGTCCGGGACTAGCGCAGAGACCCAGTACTTC. Its translation is CASRGSGTSAETQYF.

The chain combines TRBV7-9 with TRBJ2-1; D remains ambiguous. The germline gives CDR1 SEHNR, CDR2 FQNEAQ (reference sequence). V lost 0 bases, J lost 0 bases, and 9 bases lay in between. CDR3 length: 16 amino acids. In DNA form, the CDR3 reads TGTGCCAGCAGCTTAGCGTACTCGAGCTCCTACAATGAGCAGTTCTTC. Translated: CASSLAYSSSYNEQFF. Filled out from reference TRBV7-9 and TRBJ2-1, the complete variable domain reads DTGVSQNPRHKITKRGQNVTFRCDPISEHNRLYWYRQTLGQGPEFLTYFQNEAQLEKSRLLSDRFSAERPKGSFSTLEIQRTEQGDSAMYLCASSLAYSSSYNEQFFGPGTRLTVL.

There are a few counts of this clonotype. CDR3 DNA: TGTGCCAGCAGCTCCGACTACTTCAAATCCTACGAGCAGTACTTC. It specifies CASSSDYFKSYEQYF. The chain uses TRBV9 and TRBJ2-7; a weak D match, TRBD2 (5 bases). Between the trimmed V and J ends, which lost 4 bases and 1 base, there was a span of 15 bases. This CDR3 has 15 amino acids. CDR1 and CDR2 (germline): SGDLS, YYNGEE.

At least ten counts were recorded for this clonotype. This rearrangement joins TRBV3-1 to TRBJ2-7; tentatively, D is TRBD1 (6 bases). Trimming pared 1 base from V and 2 bases from J, leaving 18 bases between. The CDR3 length is 17 residues. CDR1 and CDR2 from the germline V gene are LGHDT and YNNKEL (reference sequence). For the CDR3, the DNA is TGTGCCAGCAGCCAAGTTCAGGGGCCCGTCCGCCCCTACGAGCAGTACTTC. Protein sequence: CASSQVQGPVRPYEQYF.

This clonotype was seen ten or more times. The chain carries TRBV20-1 and TRBJ1-5; 10 bases are shared with TRBD1. Germline CDR1 DFQATT, CDR2 SNEGSKA (reference sequence). With V trimmed by 6 bases and J by 6 bases, 8 bases remained unmatched. This CDR3 is built from 14 residues. The CDR3 spells CSAHRDRGGQPQHF. DNA of the CDR3: TGCAGTGCGCACCGGGACAGGGGCGGTCAGCCCCAGCATTTT.